The 14 T cell receptor beta chains below come from one sample, sequenced in a study of cytomegalovirus exposure and HLA in healthy donors (dated by TCRdb to the late 2010s). Library preparation was by the immunoSEQ multiplex PCR assay. A mixture of 60 forward primers for TCR Vbeta segments and 13 reverse primers for TCR Jbeta segments was used in the multiplex PCR. The immuneACCESS repertoire file appears here via TCRdb, limited to in-frame rearrangements. These files lack a portion of the clones; in checked studies, under half of the deficit traces to unresolved V genes, and the cause of the others is not known. The sample data list some 150,000 clones, and around 81% of these were observed just once. The ten largest clones take up about 13% of the sample. Material for sequencing was PBMCs. The receptors stem from a woman aged 45-65 years in good health and CMV-seronegative.

This clone was seen a single time. The chain couples TRBV4-2 to TRBJ2-3, with D possibly being TRBD1 (6 bases). With 5 bases removed from V and 9 bases from J, the gap between germline ends came to 18 bases. This CDR3 has 14 residues. Germline V gives CDR1 LGHNA, CDR2 YNFKEQ. CDR3 residues: CASSAVHRAPTQYF. As DNA, the CDR3 is TGTGCCAGCAGCGCAGTCCACAGGGCCCCAACGCAGTATTTT.

This sequence joins TRBV7-9 and TRBJ2-7; the match to TRBD2 covers 7 bases. The CDR3 is 13 amino acids. The trim removed 5 bases at V and 3 bases at J, leaving 4 bases unmatched. Per the germline V gene, CDR1 is SEHNR and CDR2 is FQNEAQ (reference sequence). As DNA, the CDR3 is TGTGCCAGCAGCATCCGGGACTACTACGAGCAGTACTTC. Translated, it gives CASSIRDYYEQYF.

The sample holds many counts of this clone. V usage is TRBV28 and J usage is TRBJ2-1; D is perhaps TRBD2 (5 bases). The CDR3 length is 11 residues. V dropped 3 bases and J dropped 10 bases, with 7 bases sitting between them. Looked up from germline, CDR1 is MDHEN and CDR2 is SYDVKM. The CDR3 DNA is TGTGCCAGCAGTTTGGAGGAAGAGCAGTTCTTC. Protein product: CASSLEEEQFF.

This chain links TRBV4-2 with TRBJ1-4; tentative D call: TRBD1 (5 bases). CDR1 is LGHNA, CDR2 YNFKEQ, per germline. Trimming pared 1 base from V and 5 bases from J, leaving 11 bases between. This CDR3 spans 15 amino acids. The CDR3 DNA reads TGTGCCAGCAGCCAAGGTTGGGGGGAGAATGAAAAACTGTTTTTT. Its protein product is CASSQGWGENEKLFF.

This chain connects TRBV6-4 to TRBJ1-1; D is ambiguous. The V end lost 6 bases, the J end lost 1 base, and 9 bases lay between the germline ends. Germline values: CDR1 MRHNA, CDR2 SNTAGT. This CDR3 contains 13 residues. CDR3 protein: CASSTSTNTEAFF. In nucleotides, the CDR3 is TGTGCCAGCAGCACGAGTACGAACACTGAAGCTTTCTTT.

This chain links TRBV6-5 with TRBJ1-5, with D possibly being TRBD1 (5 bases). This CDR3 comprises 14 residues. Germline V gene data show CDR1 as MNHEY and CDR2 as SVGAGI. The V end lost 8 bases, the J end lost 2 bases, and 13 bases lay between the germline ends. For the CDR3, the DNA is TGTGCCAGCGCCCTAACAGGAGGCAATCAGCCCCAGCATTTT. Translation gives CASALTGGNQPQHF.

The rearrangement joins TRBV7-2 to TRBJ2-5; possible D gene TRBD2, 6 bases. CDR1 and CDR2 from the germline V gene are SGHTA and FQGNSA. With 5 bases removed from V and 3 bases from J, the gap between germline ends came to 16 bases. This CDR3 region has 15 residues. DNA of the CDR3: TGTGCCAGCAGCCCTACACGGGGACTCAAAGAGACCCAGTACTTC. It codes for CASSPTRGLKETQYF.

This chain joins TRBV7-8 and TRBJ2-7; 15 bases match TRBD2. Germline CDR1 SGHVS, CDR2 FQNEAQ. Losses at the gene ends were 6 bases for V and 4 bases for J; bases not matched to a gene: 10. This CDR3 has 17 residues. DNA of the CDR3: TGTGCCAGCAGTCCTGGACTAGCGGGGGGGCCGGAATACGAGCAGTACTTC. This encodes CASSPGLAGGPEYEQYF. The full variable domain, in which reference TRBV7-8 and TRBJ2-7 provide the parts outside the CDR3, is GAGVSQSPRYKVAKRGQDVALRCDPISGHVSLFWYQQALGQGPEFLTYFQNEAQLDKSGLPSDRFFAERPEGSVSTLKIQRTQQEDSAVYLCASSPGLAGGPEYEQYFGPGTRLTVT.

This clone has a single count. The chain carries TRBV6-1 and TRBJ2-7; 7 bases are shared with TRBD2. This CDR3 comprises 15 residues. V lost 4 bases to trimming and J lost 4 bases; unmatched junction nucleotides: 10. Per the germline V gene, CDR1 is MNHNS and CDR2 is SASEGT. CDR3 amino acids: CASSAIIAGRYEQYF. The CDR3 nucleotides are TGTGCCAGCAGTGCCATTATAGCGGGCCGGTACGAGCAGTACTTC.

The chain recombines TRBV11-2 with TRBJ2-5; D gene ambiguous. Germline CDR1 is SGHAT and CDR2 is FQNNGV. V was clipped by 0 bases and J by 3 bases, with 5 bases between them. The CDR3 loop spans 13 amino acids. CDR3 DNA sequence: TGTGCCAGCAGCTTAGATCGAGAAGAGACCCAGTACTTC. This codes for CASSLDREETQYF.

The V gene is TRBV9, the J gene TRBJ2-3; 7 bases fit TRBD2. The CDR3 is made up of 16 amino acids. J gave up 6 bases and V 4 bases, and 14 bases lay outside the gene matches. The germline CDR1 and CDR2 sequences are SGDLS and YYNGEE. The DNA for the CDR3 is TGTGCCAGCAGCCCTATGGGGGGAGGGCCCGCGGATACGCAGTATTTT. Protein: CASSPMGGGPADTQYF.

The chain uses TRBV5-1 and TRBJ2-1; D is undetermined. V shed 4 bases and J shed 3 bases, with 17 bases lying between them. The CDR3 is made up of 16 amino acids. In germline, CDR1 is SGHRS, CDR2 YFSETQ. The CDR3 region is CASSVTSGNVYNEQFF. The CDR3 region has the DNA TGCGCCAGCAGCGTCACCTCAGGTAATGTCTACAATGAGCAGTTCTTC.

The V gene is TRBV2, the J gene TRBJ1-6; no firm D call. The CDR3 spans 14 residues. In germline, CDR1 is SNHLY, CDR2 FYNNEI. Between the trimmed V and J ends, which lost 4 bases and 5 bases, there was a span of 9 bases. The CDR3 reads CASSGSVDNSPLHF. The CDR3 coding sequence is TGTGCCAGCAGTGGTTCGGTAGATAATTCACCCCTCCACTTT.

The table lists this clone with a few counts. J is TRBJ1-3 and V is TRBV4-1; D is perhaps TRBD1 (5 bases). Germline V gene sequence: CDR1 MGHRA, CDR2 YSYEKL. The V end was cut by 1 base, the J end by 4 bases, with 17 bases between. CDR3 length equals 17 residues. CDR3 residues: CASSQVTGQPPGNTIYF. For the CDR3, the DNA is TGCGCCAGCAGCCAAGTTACAGGTCAACCTCCGGGAAACACCATATATTTT.